These 6 T cell receptor beta chains originate from one sample sequenced in a study of cytomegalovirus exposure and HLA in healthy donors. PCR primers comprised 60 Vbeta and 13 Jbeta primers. This table comes from immunoSEQ multiplex PCR, and its TCRdb copy is limited to in-frame clones, with some not included. The sample has some 85,000 clones, 65% to 85% seen once; the top ten hold 2.1%. What was sequenced was PBMCs. These receptors all stem from a man between 18 and 35 years old in good health and CMV-seronegative.

The V and J genes are TRBV6-5 and TRBJ1-2, with TRBD1 matching over 8 bases. Germline V gene data show CDR1 as MNHEY and CDR2 as SVGAGI. The CDR3 has 13 residues. The ends lost 2 bases at V and 7 bases at J; junction bases unmatched: 3. The DNA of the CDR3 is TGTGCCAGCAGTTACCAAGACAGGGGTGGCTACACCTTC. It translates to CASSYQDRGGYTF.

The chain couples TRBV7-8 to TRBJ2-1; 11 nucleotides match TRBD2. Germline loops: CDR1 SGHVS, CDR2 FQNEAQ. V was clipped by 0 bases and J by 4 bases; unmatched bases: 5. The CDR3 runs 17 residues. CDR3 residues: CASSLALAGGSYNEQFF. In DNA form, the CDR3 reads TGTGCCAGCAGCTTAGCGCTAGCGGGAGGTTCATACAATGAGCAGTTCTTC.

This chain connects TRBV30 to TRBJ1-2, with 7 bases lining up with TRBD1. The germline gives CDR1 GTSNPN, CDR2 SVGIG (reference sequence). The trim removed 8 bases at V and 7 bases at J, leaving 16 bases unmatched. The CDR3 covers 14 residues. The CDR3 DNA sequence: TGTGCCGCCGGCGGGACAGAGCCCTGGGTTGGCTACACCTTC. Translated, it gives CAAGGTEPWVGYTF.

The chain joins TRBV5-4 to TRBJ2-2; D is possibly TRBD1 (5 bases). CDR3 length equals 13 residues. Germline V gives CDR1 SGHNT, CDR2 YYREEE (reference sequence). CDR3 nucleotides: TGTGTACAGGCTTGGGCGAACACCGGGGAGCTGTTTTTT. Its translation is CVQAWANTGELFF. Full variable domain (rest looked up from reference TRBV5-4 and TRBJ2-2): ETGVTQSPTHLIKTRGQQVTLRCSSQSGHNTVSWYQQALGQGPQFIFQYYREEENGRGNFPPRFSGLQFPNYSSELNVNALELDDSALYLCVQAWANTGELFFGEGSRLTVL.

The rearrangement links TRBV30 to TRBJ1-4; TRBD1 might be the D (5 bases). The CDR3 covers 12 residues. Germline CDR1 and CDR2: GTSNPN and SVGIG (reference sequence). Trimming shortened V by 4 bases and J by 7 bases, and 10 bases separated the two germline ends. In DNA, the CDR3 is TGTGCCTGGACGCCAGGGCCTGAAAAACTGTTTTTT. This sequence encodes CAWTPGPEKLFF.

This chain connects TRBV5-8 to TRBJ2-5; TRBD2 agrees at 11 bases. Per the germline V gene, CDR1 is SGHTS and CDR2 is YDEGEE. V lost 0 bases to trimming and J lost 5 bases; unmatched junction nucleotides: 9. This CDR3 region has 17 residues. The DNA for the CDR3 is TGTGCCAGCAGCTTGGGGACTAGCGGGCCGAATGTTGAGACCCAGTACTTC. Encoded protein: CASSLGTSGPNVETQYF. The variable domain in full, completed from reference TRBV5-8 and TRBJ2-5, reads EAGVTQSPTHLIKTRGQQATLRCSPISGHTSVYWYQQALGLGLQFLLWYDEGEERNRGNFPPRFSGRQFPNYSSELNVNALELEDSALYLCASSLGTSGPNVETQYFGPGTRLLVL.